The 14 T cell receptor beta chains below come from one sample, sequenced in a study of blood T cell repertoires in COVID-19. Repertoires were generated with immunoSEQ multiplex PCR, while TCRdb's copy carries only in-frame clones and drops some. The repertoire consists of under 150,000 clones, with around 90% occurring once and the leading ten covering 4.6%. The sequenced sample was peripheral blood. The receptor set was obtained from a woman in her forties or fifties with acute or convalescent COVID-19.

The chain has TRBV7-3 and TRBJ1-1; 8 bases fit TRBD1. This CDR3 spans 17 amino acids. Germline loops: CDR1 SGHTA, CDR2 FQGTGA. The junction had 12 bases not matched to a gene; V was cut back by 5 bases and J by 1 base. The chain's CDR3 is CASSLHGQGRENTEAFF. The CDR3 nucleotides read TGTGCCAGCAGCCTGCACGGACAGGGCAGAGAGAACACTGAAGCTTTCTTT. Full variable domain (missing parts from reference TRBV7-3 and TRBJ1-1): GAGVSQTPSNKVTEKGKYVELRCDPISGHTALYWYRQSLGQGPEFLIYFQGTGAADDSGLPNDRFFAVRPEGSVSTLKIQRTERGDSAVYLCASSLHGQGRENTEAFFGQGTRLTVV.

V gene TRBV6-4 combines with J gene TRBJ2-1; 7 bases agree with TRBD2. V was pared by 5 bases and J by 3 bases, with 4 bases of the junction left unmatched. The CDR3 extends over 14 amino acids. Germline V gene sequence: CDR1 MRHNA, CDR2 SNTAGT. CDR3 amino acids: CASSPSGYYNEQFF. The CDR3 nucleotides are TGTGCCAGCAGTCCTAGCGGTTACTACAATGAGCAGTTCTTC.

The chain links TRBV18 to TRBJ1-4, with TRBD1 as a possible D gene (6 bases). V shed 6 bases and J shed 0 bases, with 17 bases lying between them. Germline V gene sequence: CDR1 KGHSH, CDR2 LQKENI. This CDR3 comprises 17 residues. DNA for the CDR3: TGTGCCAGCTCTCCAAACGACAGGAAATCAACTAATGAAAAACTGTTTTTT. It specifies CASSPNDRKSTNEKLFF.

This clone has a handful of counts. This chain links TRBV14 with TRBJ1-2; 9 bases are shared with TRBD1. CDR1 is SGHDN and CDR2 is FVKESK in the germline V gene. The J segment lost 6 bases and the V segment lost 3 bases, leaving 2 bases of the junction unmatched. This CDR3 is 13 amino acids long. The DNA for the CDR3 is TGTGCCAGCAGCCATCGGACAGGGGATGGCTACACCTTC. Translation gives CASSHRTGDGYTF.

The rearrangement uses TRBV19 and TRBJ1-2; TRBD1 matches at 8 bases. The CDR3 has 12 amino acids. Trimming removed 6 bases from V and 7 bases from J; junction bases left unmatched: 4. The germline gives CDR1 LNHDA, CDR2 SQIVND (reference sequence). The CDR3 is CASRGDRPGYTF. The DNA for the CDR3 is TGTGCCAGTAGGGGGGACAGGCCTGGCTACACCTTC.

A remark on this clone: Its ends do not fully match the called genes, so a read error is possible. In nucleotides, the CDR3 is TGTGCTAGCAGCCCTGGACAGGGTCCTACCGGGGAGCTGTTTTTT. This sequence encodes CASSPGQGPTGELFF. The rearrangement joins TRBV7-7 to TRBJ2-2; 8 bases line up with TRBD1. CDR1 is SSHAT, CDR2 FNYEAQ, per germline (reference sequence). The CDR3 contains 15 residues.

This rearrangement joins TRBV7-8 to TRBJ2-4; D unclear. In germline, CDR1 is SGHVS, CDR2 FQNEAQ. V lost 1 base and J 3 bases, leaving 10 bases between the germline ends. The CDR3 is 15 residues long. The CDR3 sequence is CASSLDRVVKNIQYF. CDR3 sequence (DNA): TGTGCCAGCAGCTTAGATCGGGTAGTCAAAAACATTCAGTACTTC.

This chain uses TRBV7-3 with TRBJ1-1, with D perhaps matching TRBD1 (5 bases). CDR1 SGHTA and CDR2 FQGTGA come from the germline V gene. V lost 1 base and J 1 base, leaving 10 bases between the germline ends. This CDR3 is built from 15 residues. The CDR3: CASSLKGKGNTEAFF. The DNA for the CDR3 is TGTGCCAGCAGCTTAAAGGGGAAAGGGAACACTGAAGCTTTCTTT. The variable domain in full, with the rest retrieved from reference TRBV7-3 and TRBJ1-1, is GAGVSQTPSNKVTEKGKYVELRCDPISGHTALYWYRQSLGQGPEFLIYFQGTGAADDSGLPNDRFFAVRPEGSVSTLKIQRTERGDSAVYLCASSLKGKGNTEAFFGQGTRLTVV.

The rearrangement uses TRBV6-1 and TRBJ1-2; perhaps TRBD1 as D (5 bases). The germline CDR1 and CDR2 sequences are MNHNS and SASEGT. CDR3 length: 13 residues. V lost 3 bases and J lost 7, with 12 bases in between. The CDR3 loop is CASSDGASFGYTF. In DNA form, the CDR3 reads TGTGCCAGCAGTGATGGGGCATCCTTTGGCTACACCTTC.

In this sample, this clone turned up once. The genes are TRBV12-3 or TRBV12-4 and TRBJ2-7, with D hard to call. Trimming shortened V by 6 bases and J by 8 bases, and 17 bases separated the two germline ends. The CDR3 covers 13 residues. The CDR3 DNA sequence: TGTGCCAGCAGCCTGGCAGGCGCCGCGAAGCAGTACTTC. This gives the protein CASSLAGAAKQYF.

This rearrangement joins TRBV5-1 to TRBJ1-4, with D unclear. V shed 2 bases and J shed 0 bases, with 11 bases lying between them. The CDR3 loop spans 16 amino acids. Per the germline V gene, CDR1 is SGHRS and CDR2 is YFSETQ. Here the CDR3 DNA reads TGCGCCAGCAGCTTTGAAGGAACAGCAACTAATGAAAAACTGTTTTTT. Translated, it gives CASSFEGTATNEKLFF. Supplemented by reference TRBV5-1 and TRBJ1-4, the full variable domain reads KAGVTQTPRYLIKTRGQQVTLSCSPISGHRSVSWYQQTPGQGLQFLFEYFSETQRNKGNFPGRFSGRQFSNSRSEMNVSTLELGDSALYLCASSFEGTATNEKLFFGSGTQLSVL.

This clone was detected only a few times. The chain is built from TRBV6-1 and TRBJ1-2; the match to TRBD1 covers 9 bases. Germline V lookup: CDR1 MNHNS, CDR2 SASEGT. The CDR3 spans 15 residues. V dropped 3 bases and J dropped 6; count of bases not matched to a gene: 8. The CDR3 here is CASSEGGQGLNGYTF. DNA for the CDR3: TGTGCCAGCAGTGAGGGGGGACAGGGATTAAATGGCTACACCTTC.

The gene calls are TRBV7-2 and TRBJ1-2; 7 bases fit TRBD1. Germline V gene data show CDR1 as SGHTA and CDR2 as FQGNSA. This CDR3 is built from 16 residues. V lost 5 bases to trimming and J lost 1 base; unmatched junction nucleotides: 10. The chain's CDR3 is CASSLVGQVLNYGYTF. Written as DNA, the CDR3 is TGTGCCAGCAGCCTCGTCGGACAGGTTCTTAACTATGGCTACACCTTC.

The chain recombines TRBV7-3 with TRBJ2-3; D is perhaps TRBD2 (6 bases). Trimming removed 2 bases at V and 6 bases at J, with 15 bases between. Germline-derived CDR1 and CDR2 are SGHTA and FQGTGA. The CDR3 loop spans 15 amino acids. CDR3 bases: TGTGCCAGCAGCTTACAACCTACGGAGGGGGATACGCAGTATTTT. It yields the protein CASSLQPTEGDTQYF.